These 31 T cell receptor beta chains share one sample of origin, sequenced in a study of T-cell memory formation after mild COVID-19. TCRdb passed the 5' RACE reads through MiXCR, listing each CDR3 protein once. The sample has 550,000 to 700,000 distinct CDR3 sequences, roughly a sixth seen once. Sequencing used PBMCs or a T cell subset sorted from them (not recorded which). The receptors here all came from an adult woman who had mild COVID-19 (a few samples of this study predate the infection). Cell type and time point are not known.

This rearrangement joins TRBV4-3 to TRBJ2-7, with a possible D match to TRBD2 (5 bases). The CDR3 has 15 amino acids. Trimming stripped 0 bases from V and 0 bases from J, with 9 bases between. Germline assignment: CDR1 LGHNA and CDR2 YSLEER. CDR3 protein: CASSQDRTPSYEQYF. The CDR3 coding sequence is TGCGCCAGCAGCCAAGATCGGACTCCCTCCTACGAGCAGTACTTC.

The chain links TRBV4-1 to TRBJ1-5; weak D call: TRBD1 (5 bases). Per the germline V gene, CDR1 is MGHRA and CDR2 is YSYEKL. The CDR3 is 16 amino acids. V gave up 0 bases and J gave up 7 bases, with 16 bases separating them. CDR3 in DNA: TGCGCCAGCAGCCAAGATCGGGGCCCAATGGGGCAGCCCCAGCATTTT. Its translation: CASSQDRGPMGQPQHF.

This clonotype showed up just a few times. This rearrangement joins TRBV5-5 to TRBJ1-2, with TRBD1 identical over 7 bases. CDR1 SGHKS and CDR2 YYEKEE come from the germline V gene (reference sequence). V shed 0 bases and J 2 bases; nucleotides not matched to a gene: 4. CDR3 length: 15 amino acids. The CDR3 sequence: CASSLEGGENYGYTF. Here the CDR3 DNA reads TGTGCCAGCAGCTTGGAAGGGGGCGAAAACTATGGCTACACCTTC.

This clonotype was seen a handful of times. This chain joins TRBV6-5 and TRBJ2-3; a possible D gene is TRBD1 (6 bases). Trimming shortened V by 4 bases and J by 1 base, and 12 bases separated the two germline ends. CDR1 MNHEY and CDR2 SVGAGI come from the germline V gene. The CDR3 spans 15 residues. This CDR3 is CASSSQGFGTDTQYF. The DNA for the CDR3 is TGTGCCAGCAGTTCACAGGGTTTCGGCACAGATACGCAGTATTTT.

This chain connects TRBV5-1 to TRBJ1-1; D not resolved. CDR1 is SGHRS, CDR2 YFSETQ, per germline. The CDR3 is made up of 15 amino acids. The V gene lost 1 base and the J gene lost 10 bases, with 20 bases spanning the gap. The CDR3 spells CASSLPHTPHEGAFF. DNA of the CDR3: TGCGCCAGCAGCTTGCCACACACTCCCCATGAGGGAGCTTTCTTT. Drawing the rest from reference TRBV5-1 and TRBJ1-1, the complete variable domain is KAGVTQTPRYLIKTRGQQVTLSCSPISGHRSVSWYQQTPGQGLQFLFEYFSETQRNKGNFPGRFSGRQFSNSRSEMNVSTLELGDSALYLCASSLPHTPHEGAFFGQGTRLTVV.

CDR3 sequence: CASSHWTGAGGWGTEAFF. CDR3 sequence (DNA): TGTGCCAGCTCCCATTGGACCGGTGCAGGGGGCTGGGGCACTGAAGCTTTCTTT. V gene TRBV11-2 combines with J gene TRBJ1-1; 8 bases line up with TRBD1. The junction had 21 bases not matched to a gene; V was cut back by 8 bases and J by 4 bases. CDR1 and CDR2 from the germline V gene are SGHAT and FQNNGV. The CDR3 consists of 18 residues.

The chain carries TRBV7-9 and TRBJ2-7; 8 nucleotides agree with TRBD1. This CDR3 is 17 amino acids long. V was clipped by 4 bases and J by 3 bases; unmatched bases: 14. The germline CDR1 and CDR2 sequences are SEHNR and FQNEAQ (reference sequence). CDR3 nucleotide sequence: TGTGCCAGCAGCTCGCCTACCGGGACAGGCTTTGACTACGAGCAGTACTTC. It yields the protein CASSSPTGTGFDYEQYF.

This clonotype was recorded a few times. The chain uses TRBV6-1 and TRBJ1-5; no firm D call. The CDR3 has 14 amino acids. Germline CDR1 is MNHNS and CDR2 is SASEGT. Trimming cost V 9 bases and J 6 bases, with 18 bases left between them. The CDR3 sequence: CARTMLRGPQPQHF. In DNA form, the CDR3 reads TGTGCCAGAACGATGTTGAGAGGGCCTCAGCCCCAGCATTTT.

This clonotype was seen more than once but under ten times. The chain employs TRBV20-1 and TRBJ1-1, with D tentatively TRBD1 (6 bases). This CDR3 comprises 12 residues. CDR1 and CDR2 (germline): DFQATT, SNEGSKA (reference sequence). Trimming cost V 5 bases and J 6 bases, with 13 bases left between them. In DNA, the CDR3 is TGCAGTGCTCGTAGTGGGGGCCCTGAAGCTTTCTTT. Translating it yields CSARSGGPEAFF.

The chain carries TRBV30 and TRBJ2-4; D could derive from TRBD1 or TRBD2 (6 bases each). The V gene's germline CDR1 is GTSNPN and CDR2 SVGIG (reference sequence). This CDR3 is 13 amino acids long. V lost 5 bases and J 4 bases, leaving 12 bases between the germline ends. This CDR3 reads CAWAGQLKNIQYF. CDR3 DNA sequence: TGTGCCTGGGCGGGACAACTTAAAAACATTCAGTACTTC. Combining the CDR3 with reference TRBV30 and TRBJ2-4 gives the whole variable domain SQTIHQWPATLVQPVGSPLSLECTVEGTSNPNLYWYRQAAGRGLQLLFYSVGIGQISSEVPQNLSASRPQDRQFILSSKKLLLSDSGFYLCAWAGQLKNIQYFGAGTRLSVL.

V usage is TRBV7-3 and J usage is TRBJ1-4, with D hard to call. CDR1 and CDR2 (germline): SGHTA, FQGTGA. The CDR3 has 19 amino acids. Trimming took 5 bases from V and 0 from J, leaving 22 bases between them. The CDR3 spells CASSDPRSYYLATNEKLFF. The CDR3 nucleotides read TGTGCCAGCAGCGATCCTCGATCATATTACTTGGCAACTAATGAAAAACTGTTTTTT.

This rearrangement joins TRBV2 to TRBJ2-7; 8 positions match TRBD1. The CDR3 is 14 residues long. The germline V gene encodes CDR1 SNHLY and CDR2 FYNNEI. J gave up 2 bases and V 3 bases, and 3 bases lay outside the gene matches. CDR3 sequence (DNA): TGTGCCAGCAGTGAGCCGGGACAGGCCTACGAGCAGTACTTC. It specifies CASSEPGQAYEQYF. Based on the CDR3 plus reference TRBV2 and TRBJ2-7, the full variable domain is EPEVTQTPSHQVTQMGQEVILRCVPISNHLYFYWYRQILGQKVEFLVSFYNNEISEKSEIFDDQFSVERPDGSNFTLKIRSTKLEDSAMYFCASSEPGQAYEQYFGPGTRLTVT.

The chain links TRBV7-3 to TRBJ2-6; 8 positions agree with TRBD1. CDR1 is SGHTA and CDR2 is FQGTGA in the germline V gene. Losses at the gene ends were 5 bases for V and 0 bases for J; bases not matched to a gene: 6. The CDR3 extends over 17 amino acids. CDR3 in amino acids: CASSSRGHSSGANVLTF. CDR3 in DNA: TGTGCCAGCAGCAGCAGGGGGCACAGCTCTGGGGCCAACGTCCTGACTTTC. The full variable domain, its missing parts supplied by reference TRBV7-3 and TRBJ2-6, is GAGVSQTPSNKVTEKGKYVELRCDPISGHTALYWYRQSLGQGPEFLIYFQGTGAADDSGLPNDRFFAVRPEGSVSTLKIQRTERGDSAVYLCASSSRGHSSGANVLTFGAGSRLTVL.

A few counts support this clonotype. This chain links TRBV7-2 with TRBJ2-5, with 7 bases identical to TRBD2. V was pared by 5 bases and J by 1 base, with 7 bases of the junction left unmatched. The germline CDR1 and CDR2 sequences are SGHTA and FQGNSA. The CDR3 covers 15 residues. In nucleotides, the CDR3 is TGTGCCAGCAGCGCCCAAGCGGGGATCCAAGAGACCCAGTACTTC. This encodes CASSAQAGIQETQYF.

The chain joins TRBV5-1 to TRBJ1-2, with D hard to call. Germline V gene lookup returns CDR1 SGHRS and CDR2 YFSETQ. This CDR3 is 13 amino acids long. Trimming removed 0 bases at V and 6 bases at J, with 9 bases between. CDR3 nucleotide sequence: TGCGCCAGCAGCTTGGAGCAACATAATGGCTACACCTTC. This encodes CASSLEQHNGYTF.

This clonotype was counted between two and nine times. V is TRBV11-2 and J is TRBJ2-1, with TRBD2 identical over 14 bases. The J segment lost 9 bases and the V segment lost 5 bases, leaving 6 bases of the junction unmatched. CDR3 size: 15 residues. CDR1 and CDR2 from the germline V gene are SGHAT and FQNNGV. For the CDR3, the DNA is TGTGCCAGCAGCCCTACCGGGACTAGCGGGGGTGAGCAGTTCTTC. It specifies CASSPTGTSGGEQFF.

The chain employs TRBV24-1 and TRBJ2-1; D possibly uses TRBD1 or TRBD2 (6 bases each). The CDR3 runs 15 residues. Germline values: CDR1 KGHDR, CDR2 SFDVKD. Trimming cost V 5 bases and J 8 bases, with 18 bases left between them. This CDR3 is CATSAGQGRSDEQFF. CDR3 in DNA: TGTGCCACCAGTGCCGGCCAGGGGAGGTCAGATGAGCAGTTCTTC.

In this sample, this clonotype turned up a few times. The chain is built from TRBV12-3 or TRBV12-4 and TRBJ1-4; D ambiguous. The CDR3 contains 15 residues. V lost 6 bases and J lost 0, with 11 bases in between. The DNA for the CDR3 is TGTGCCAGCAGCCCTTGGACGGCAACTAATGAAAAACTGTTTTTT. Its translation is CASSPWTATNEKLFF.

This clonotype came up once. The chain uses TRBV9 and TRBJ2-5; 7 nucleotides line up with TRBD1. Germline trimming cut 0 bases from V and 4 bases from J; bases unmatched to any gene: 3. CDR3 length: 14 amino acids. Germline V gene sequence: CDR1 SGDLS, CDR2 YYNGEE. In DNA form, the CDR3 reads TGTGCCAGCAGCGTAGGACAGGGCCGAGAGACCCAGTACTTC. This gives the protein CASSVGQGRETQYF.

This clonotype has only a few counts. The rearrangement joins TRBV7-8 to TRBJ1-1; D is ambiguous. The CDR3 totals 15 residues. V lost 1 base to trimming and J lost 3 bases, with 12 bases between them. Germline V gives CDR1 SGHVS, CDR2 FQNEAQ. This CDR3 is CASSLEGRSYTEAFF. CDR3 nucleotide sequence: TGTGCCAGCAGCTTAGAAGGCAGAAGTTACACTGAAGCTTTCTTT.

The rearrangement uses TRBV2 and TRBJ2-7; either TRBD1 or TRBD2 may fit D (5 bases each). CDR1 and CDR2 (germline): SNHLY, FYNNEI. The V gene lost 1 base and the J gene lost 2 bases, with 12 bases spanning the gap. This CDR3 comprises 15 residues. In DNA, the CDR3 is TGTGCCAGCAGTGAAGGGGGGACGGATACCTACGAGCAGTACTTC. As protein: CASSEGGTDTYEQYF.

This clonotype was counted only a few times. This sequence joins TRBV12-3 or TRBV12-4 and TRBJ1-2; TRBD1 is a possible D gene (6 bases). This CDR3 has 16 residues. Trimming stripped 10 bases from V and 5 bases from J, with 26 bases between. CDR3 sequence: CATHHVRLSGDYGYTF. The CDR3 DNA reads TGTGCCACCCATCACGTACGGTTGTCAGGGGATTATGGCTACACCTTC.

This clonotype came up a few times. This rearrangement joins TRBV4-1 to TRBJ2-5; TRBD2 matches at 8 bases. Trimming removed 0 bases from V and 4 bases from J; junction bases left unmatched: 10. The CDR3 is 17 amino acids. Looked up from germline, CDR1 is MGHRA and CDR2 is YSYEKL. The CDR3 spells CASSQDHLARGGETQYF. DNA of the CDR3: TGCGCCAGCAGCCAAGATCACCTAGCTCGGGGGGGAGAGACCCAGTACTTC.

The rearrangement joins TRBV20-1 to TRBJ2-3; 8 nucleotides line up with TRBD2. J lost 4 bases, V lost 6 bases, and 12 bases had no gene match. CDR1 and CDR2 from the germline V gene are DFQATT and SNEGSKA (reference sequence). The CDR3 is 15 residues long. In nucleotides, the CDR3 is TGCAGTGCCCCCGGAACTAGCGGCTTCCCAGATACGCAGTATTTT. Translation: CSAPGTSGFPDTQYF.

This clonotype was seen only a few times. The rearrangement uses TRBV20-1 and TRBJ1-5; the match to TRBD1 covers 7 bases. The CDR3 length is 17 residues. The junction had 8 bases not matched to a gene; V was cut back by 0 bases and J by 0 bases. Germline V gene sequence: CDR1 DFQATT, CDR2 SNEGSKA (reference sequence). The CDR3 loop is CSARDNGQEYSNQPQHF. In DNA, the CDR3 is TGCAGTGCTAGAGATAATGGACAGGAATATAGCAATCAGCCCCAGCATTTT.

The V and J genes are TRBV4-1 and TRBJ1-1; D might be TRBD1 (5 bases). Trimming took off 1 base at V and 4 bases at J, with 10 bases between the two ends. Germline CDR1 is MGHRA and CDR2 is YSYEKL. The CDR3 covers 14 residues. CDR3 loop: CASSQGGPGTEAFF. In nucleotides, the CDR3 is TGCGCCAGCAGCCAAGGGGGACCCGGCACTGAAGCTTTCTTT.

The rearrangement joins TRBV18 to TRBJ1-4; tentatively, D is TRBD1 (6 bases). V was trimmed by 3 bases and J by 5 bases, leaving 10 bases between them. Germline values: CDR1 KGHSH, CDR2 LQKENI. This CDR3 spans 14 amino acids. CDR3 DNA sequence: TGTGCCAGCTCACCGCCAGGACAGAATGAAAAACTGTTTTTT. Amino acid sequence: CASSPPGQNEKLFF.

This clonotype was counted between two and nine times. J is TRBJ2-2 and V is TRBV20-1; 7 bases fit TRBD2. This CDR3 is built from 15 residues. V dropped 0 bases and J dropped 6; count of bases not matched to a gene: 7. Germline CDR1 is DFQATT and CDR2 is SNEGSKA (reference sequence). Here the CDR3 reads CSARDPGEGPGELFF. The CDR3 nucleotides are TGCAGTGCTAGAGATCCGGGGGAGGGCCCCGGGGAGCTGTTTTTT.

The sample holds a few counts of this clonotype. The chain couples TRBV5-1 to TRBJ2-7; D is ambiguous. Between the trimmed V and J ends, which lost 4 bases and 1 base, there was a span of 9 bases. The CDR3 runs to 13 residues. From germline, CDR1 is SGHRS and CDR2 YFSETQ. CDR3 sequence: CASSGVPSYEQYF. CDR3 DNA: TGCGCCAGCAGCGGCGTTCCGTCCTACGAGCAGTACTTC. Based on the CDR3 plus reference TRBV5-1 and TRBJ2-7, the full variable domain is KAGVTQTPRYLIKTRGQQVTLSCSPISGHRSVSWYQQTPGQGLQFLFEYFSETQRNKGNFPGRFSGRQFSNSRSEMNVSTLELGDSALYLCASSGVPSYEQYFGPGTRLTVT.

CDR3 DNA: TGTGCCAGCAGCCTAGAGGACACCGGATGGGGGAACTATGGCTACACCTTC. Translating it yields CASSLEDTGWGNYGYTF. The gene calls are TRBV9 and TRBJ1-2; a possible D gene is TRBD1 (5 bases). CDR3 length equals 17 residues. CDR1 SGDLS and CDR2 YYNGEE come from the germline V gene. Trimming stripped 4 bases from V and 2 bases from J, with 21 bases between.

This clonotype came up many times. This chain connects TRBV7-2 to TRBJ2-5; D is uncertain. CDR3 length: 12 amino acids. Germline CDR1 and CDR2: SGHTA and FQGNSA. The germline V and J ends were trimmed by 4 bases and 2 bases, with 5 bases remaining between them. In DNA, the CDR3 is TGTGCCAGCAGCTCGCTGCAAGAGACCCAGTACTTC. Protein sequence: CASSSLQETQYF. The whole variable domain, filled in from reference TRBV7-2 and TRBJ2-5, reads GAGVSQSPSNKVTEKGKDVELRCDPISGHTALYWYRQSLGQGLEFLIYFQGNSAPDKSGLPSDRFSAERTGGSVSTLTIQRTQQEDSAVYLCASSSLQETQYFGPGTRLLVL.